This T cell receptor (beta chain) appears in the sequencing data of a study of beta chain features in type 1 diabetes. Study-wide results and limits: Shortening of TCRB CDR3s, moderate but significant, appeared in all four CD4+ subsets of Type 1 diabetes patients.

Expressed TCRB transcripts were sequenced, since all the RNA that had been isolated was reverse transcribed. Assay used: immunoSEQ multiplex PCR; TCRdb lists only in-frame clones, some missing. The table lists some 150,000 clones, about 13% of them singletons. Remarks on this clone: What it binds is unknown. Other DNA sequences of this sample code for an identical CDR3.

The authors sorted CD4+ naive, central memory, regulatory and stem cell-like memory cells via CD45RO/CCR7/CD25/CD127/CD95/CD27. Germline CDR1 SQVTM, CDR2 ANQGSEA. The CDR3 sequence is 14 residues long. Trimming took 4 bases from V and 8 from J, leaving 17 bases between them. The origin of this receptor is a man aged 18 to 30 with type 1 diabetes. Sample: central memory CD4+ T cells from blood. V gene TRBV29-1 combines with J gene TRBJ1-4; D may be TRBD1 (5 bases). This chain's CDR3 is CSVAAGGEGEKLFF. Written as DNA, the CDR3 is TGCAGCGTTGCCGCGGGGGGTGAGGGCGAAAAACTGTTTTTT.